This T cell receptor (beta chain) was found in a study of T cell responses to AZD1222 COVID-19 vaccine. Notes on this clone: Antigen specificity is unknown.

Study-level points and caveats: Clonal diversity was possibly underestimated, and white British individuals and females predominated among donors. Only six or seven AZD1222 recipients were seropositive at baseline. No repertoire was sampled before or during the peak T cell response, only after it.

Profiling relied on immunoSEQ multiplex PCR, and the TCRdb table lists in-frame clones only, not all of them. The profile shows about 73,000 clones, roughly 89% of them singletons. With 5 bases removed from V and 1 base from J, the gap between germline ends came to 11 bases. Germline CDR1 and CDR2: SGHTA and FQGNSA. CDR3 length: 14 residues. This receptor was obtained from an adult who received the AZD1222 COVID-19 vaccine. The chain employs TRBV7-2 and TRBJ2-5; D unclear. The sample in question was peripheral blood, obtained 28 days after the second AZD1222 dose. CDR3 sequence reads: CASSPARPQETQYF. DNA for the CDR3: TGTGCCAGCAGCCCAGCGCGGCCCCAAGAGACCCAGTACTTC. Full variable domain (rest looked up from reference TRBV7-2 and TRBJ2-5): GAGVSQSPSNKVTEKGKDVELRCDPISGHTALYWYRQSLGQGLEFLIYFQGNSAPDKSGLPSDRFSAERTGGSVSTLTIQRTQQEDSAVYLCASSPARPQETQYFGPGTRLLVL.